The rows below give T cell receptor beta chains drawn from one sample of a study of CD8+CD57+ T cells in acquired aplastic anemia. MiXCR, run by TCRdb on the reads, gives a single entry per CDR3 protein. Here the sample spans about 80,000 distinct CDR3 sequences, under 50% being singletons. Sequencing was carried out using sorted CD4+, CD8+, or CD8+CD57+ T cells (not recorded which) from PBMCs. These receptor sequences come from a human donor in good health, serving as a control. Each CDR3 is given with its conserved first and last residue. The order of the fields is D gene, clone size, V gene, J gene, CDR3 protein, CDR3 DNA. D genes are given only for firm matches. Rows may omit the clone size; those that give it use once, few, many or a size class.

D gene: NA
clone size: NA
V gene: TRBV24-1
J gene: TRBJ1-1
CDR3 protein: CATSDIAGSNTEAFF
CDR3 DNA: TGTGCCACCAGTGATATAGCGGGGTCGAACACTGAAGCTTTCTTT

D gene: NA
clone size: many
V gene: TRBV6-1
J gene: TRBJ2-7
CDR3 protein: CASSVPRGDEQYF
CDR3 DNA: TGTGCCAGCAGTGTTCCCAGGGGAGACGAGCAGTACTTC

D gene: NA
clone size: NA
V gene: TRBV20-1
J gene: TRBJ2-3
CDR3 protein: CSARPTSDTQYF
CDR3 DNA: TGCAGTGCTAGACCGACATCAGATACGCAGTATTTT

D gene: TRBD2
clone size: NA
V gene: TRBV2
J gene: TRBJ2-1
CDR3 protein: CASRDVAGVMEQFF
CDR3 DNA: TGTGCCAGCAGGGACGTAGCGGGAGTCATGGAGCAGTTCTTC

D gene: TRBD2
clone size: NA
V gene: TRBV25-1
J gene: TRBJ2-3
CDR3 protein: CASSQIPGLGTTDTQYF
CDR3 DNA: TGTGCCAGCAGCCAAATCCCGGGACTAGGGACGACAGATACGCAGTATTTT

D gene: TRBD2
clone size: many
V gene: TRBV25-1
J gene: TRBJ2-3
CDR3 protein: CASSLAGAGADTQYF
CDR3 DNA: TGCGCCAGCAGCTTGGCGGGAGCTGGGGCAGATACGCAGTATTTT

D gene: NA
clone size: NA
V gene: TRBV27
J gene: TRBJ1-4
CDR3 protein: CASGTGAPGEKLFF
CDR3 DNA: TGTGCCAGCGGAACCGGAGCACCGGGGGAAAAACTGTTTTTT

D gene: TRBD2
clone size: many
V gene: TRBV2
J gene: TRBJ2-2
CDR3 protein: CASSIAGGHTEELFF
CDR3 DNA: TGTGCCAGCAGTATAGCGGGGGGGCACACCGAGGAGCTGTTTTTT

D gene: NA
clone size: NA
V gene: TRBV12-3/TRBV12-4
J gene: TRBJ1-6
CDR3 protein: CASRPGTTLGPLHF
CDR3 DNA: TGTGCCAGCAGGCCCGGGACCACTCTTGGACCCCTCCACTTT

D gene: NA
clone size: NA
V gene: TRBV10-2
J gene: TRBJ1-2
CDR3 protein: CASSEFPSEFYGYTF
CDR3 DNA: TGCGCCAGCAGTGAGTTCCCTAGCGAATTCTATGGCTACACCTTC

D gene: NA
clone size: many
V gene: TRBV7-9
J gene: TRBJ2-7
CDR3 protein: CASSYQGRYEQYF
CDR3 DNA: TGTGCCAGCAGCTACCAGGGGCGCTACGAGCAGTACTTC

D gene: NA
clone size: many
V gene: TRBV7-9
J gene: TRBJ1-1
CDR3 protein: CASSPVGGEAFF
CDR3 DNA: TGTGCCAGCAGCCCAGTGGGGGGTGAAGCTTTCTTT

D gene: NA
clone size: many
V gene: TRBV6-6
J gene: TRBJ2-1
CDR3 protein: CASSYSELNEQFF
CDR3 DNA: TGTGCCAGCAGTTACTCGGAACTTAATGAGCAGTTCTTC

D gene: TRBD1
clone size: NA
V gene: TRBV15
J gene: TRBJ2-1
CDR3 protein: CATSREGTGLYNEQFF
CDR3 DNA: TGTGCCACCAGCAGAGAAGGGACAGGGTTATACAATGAGCAGTTCTTC

D gene: NA
clone size: once
V gene: TRBV10-3
J gene: TRBJ1-6
CDR3 protein: CAISVGERGSPLHF
CDR3 DNA: TGTGCCATCAGTGTGGGGGAAAGAGGGTCACCCCTCCACTTT

D gene: NA
clone size: few
V gene: TRBV7-8
J gene: TRBJ2-7
CDR3 protein: CASSPQAGGGVFEQYF
CDR3 DNA: TGTGCCAGCAGCCCCCAGGCAGGAGGAGGGGTCTTCGAGCAGTACTTC

D gene: TRBD2
clone size: NA
V gene: TRBV20-1
J gene: TRBJ2-5
CDR3 protein: CSARIAGETQYF
CDR3 DNA: TGCAGTGCTAGAATAGCGGGTGAGACCCAGTACTTC

D gene: TRBD1
clone size: few
V gene: TRBV25-1
J gene: TRBJ2-7
CDR3 protein: CASGPLGDRDTYEQYF
CDR3 DNA: TGTGCCAGCGGTCCCCTCGGGGACAGGGATACCTACGAGCAGTACTTC

D gene: TRBD1
clone size: NA
V gene: TRBV25-1
J gene: TRBJ1-6
CDR3 protein: CASSQGQGSNSPLHF
CDR3 DNA: TGTGCCAGCAGCCAAGGACAGGGCAGTAATTCACCCCTCCACTTT

D gene: NA
clone size: NA
V gene: TRBV15
J gene: TRBJ2-1
CDR3 protein: CATSREDSSYNEQFF
CDR3 DNA: TGTGCCACCAGCAGGGAGGACAGCTCCTACAATGAGCAGTTCTTC

D gene: TRBD1
clone size: NA
V gene: TRBV30
J gene: TRBJ1-2
CDR3 protein: CACATGVSYGYTF
CDR3 DNA: TGTGCCTGTGCCACAGGGGTAAGCTATGGCTACACCTTC

D gene: NA
clone size: NA
V gene: TRBV7-6
J gene: TRBJ2-5
CDR3 protein: CASSTSETQYF
CDR3 DNA: TGTGCCAGCAGCACCTCGGAGACCCAGTACTTC

D gene: TRBD1
clone size: NA
V gene: TRBV2
J gene: TRBJ1-6
CDR3 protein: CASSGDRLIRSPLHF
CDR3 DNA: TGTGCCAGCAGCGGGGACAGGCTAATCCGCTCACCCCTCCACTTT

D gene: TRBD1
clone size: NA
V gene: TRBV7-2
J gene: TRBJ2-3
CDR3 protein: CASSLDRADTQYF
CDR3 DNA: TGTGCCAGCAGTCTCGACAGGGCCGATACGCAGTATTTT

D gene: NA
clone size: once
V gene: TRBV24-1
J gene: TRBJ1-2
CDR3 protein: CATSEQNYGYTF
CDR3 DNA: TGTGCCACCAGTGAACAGAACTATGGCTACACCTTC

D gene: NA
clone size: many
V gene: TRBV29-1
J gene: TRBJ2-1
CDR3 protein: CSVDGALQGTRSYNEQFF
CDR3 DNA: TGCAGCGTTGATGGTGCCCTTCAGGGGACACGCTCCTACAATGAGCAGTTCTTC

D gene: NA
clone size: NA
V gene: TRBV11-3
J gene: TRBJ2-5
CDR3 protein: CASSLDEGIQETQYF
CDR3 DNA: TGTGCCAGCAGCTTAGATGAGGGAATCCAAGAGACCCAGTACTTC

D gene: NA
clone size: NA
V gene: TRBV7-9
J gene: TRBJ1-1
CDR3 protein: CASSRRGGSTEAFF
CDR3 DNA: TGTGCCAGCAGCCGTCGGGGGGGCAGCACTGAAGCTTTCTTT

D gene: NA
clone size: many
V gene: TRBV20-1
J gene: TRBJ1-1
CDR3 protein: CSARARGETLEAFF
CDR3 DNA: TGCAGTGCTAGGGCTCGGGGGGAGACGCTTGAAGCTTTCTTT

D gene: NA
clone size: NA
V gene: TRBV15
J gene: TRBJ1-1
CDR3 protein: CATSRRDIEAFF
CDR3 DNA: TGTGCCACCAGCAGACGGGACATAGAAGCTTTCTTT

D gene: NA
clone size: once
V gene: TRBV10-1
J gene: TRBJ1-2
CDR3 protein: CASRNRQVDGYTF
CDR3 DNA: TGCGCCAGCAGGAATCGACAGGTTGATGGCTACACCTTC

D gene: TRBD1
clone size: many
V gene: TRBV6-1
J gene: TRBJ2-7
CDR3 protein: CASSSSPGTGGYEQYF
CDR3 DNA: TGTGCCAGCAGTTCGTCTCCCGGGACAGGGGGCTACGAGCAGTACTTC

D gene: NA
clone size: NA
V gene: TRBV11-1
J gene: TRBJ1-2
CDR3 protein: CASSLAPGRGPRGEGYTF
CDR3 DNA: TGTGCCAGCAGCTTAGCCCCAGGGAGAGGGCCGAGGGGTGAGGGCTACACCTTC

D gene: NA
clone size: NA
V gene: TRBV24-1
J gene: TRBJ2-5
CDR3 protein: CATSDLPGVQETQYF
CDR3 DNA: TGTGCCACCAGTGATTTGCCCGGGGTCCAAGAGACCCAGTACTTC

D gene: NA
clone size: NA
V gene: TRBV10-3
J gene: TRBJ2-3
CDR3 protein: CAISGHRGRDTQYF
CDR3 DNA: TGTGCCATCAGTGGACATCGGGGGCGGGATACGCAGTATTTT

D gene: NA
clone size: NA
V gene: TRBV12-3/TRBV12-4
J gene: TRBJ1-1
CDR3 protein: CASSYQMTMGTEAFF
CDR3 DNA: TGTGCCAGCAGTTACCAGATGACTATGGGTACTGAAGCTTTCTTT

D gene: NA
clone size: many
V gene: TRBV7-8
J gene: TRBJ1-1
CDR3 protein: CASSLLDGTEAFF
CDR3 DNA: TGTGCCAGCAGCCTTTTAGATGGCACTGAAGCTTTCTTT

D gene: NA
clone size: NA
V gene: TRBV10-2
J gene: TRBJ1-1
CDR3 protein: CASSESEGGAEAFF
CDR3 DNA: TGCGCCAGCAGTGAGTCGGAAGGGGGAGCTGAAGCTTTCTTT

D gene: NA
clone size: NA
V gene: TRBV11-2
J gene: TRBJ1-1
CDR3 protein: CASSQLGGTPNTEAFF
CDR3 DNA: TGTGCCAGCAGCCAACTCGGGGGGACCCCGAACACTGAAGCTTTCTTT

D gene: NA
clone size: few
V gene: TRBV2
J gene: TRBJ2-7
CDR3 protein: CASSEQDIYEQYF
CDR3 DNA: TGTGCCAGCAGTGAACAGGACATCTACGAGCAGTACTTC

D gene: TRBD1
clone size: NA
V gene: TRBV15
J gene: TRBJ2-7
CDR3 protein: CATSRVWTGTSYEQYF
CDR3 DNA: TGTGCCACCAGCAGAGTTTGGACAGGGACAAGCTACGAGCAGTACTTC

D gene: NA
clone size: few
V gene: TRBV27
J gene: TRBJ2-2
CDR3 protein: CASSLGTPGELFF
CDR3 DNA: TGTGCCAGCAGTTTAGGGACACCCGGGGAGCTGTTTTTT

D gene: NA
clone size: many
V gene: TRBV30
J gene: TRBJ1-2
CDR3 protein: CAWSVTGGYTF
CDR3 DNA: TGTGCCTGGAGTGTAACTGGTGGCTACACCTTC

D gene: NA
clone size: NA
V gene: TRBV12-3/TRBV12-4
J gene: TRBJ1-1
CDR3 protein: CASSPSGTEAFF
CDR3 DNA: TGTGCCAGCAGTCCCTCCGGGACTGAAGCTTTCTTT

D gene: NA
clone size: many
V gene: TRBV7-2
J gene: TRBJ1-1
CDR3 protein: CASSQTGGYRAEAFF
CDR3 DNA: TGTGCCAGCAGCCAGACTGGGGGGTATCGCGCTGAAGCTTTCTTT

D gene: NA
clone size: many
V gene: TRBV29-1
J gene: TRBJ1-1
CDR3 protein: CSVQQGRGEAFF
CDR3 DNA: TGCAGCGTTCAACAAGGACGGGGTGAAGCTTTCTTT

D gene: NA
clone size: few
V gene: TRBV6-6
J gene: TRBJ2-5
CDR3 protein: CASSQRGQETQYF
CDR3 DNA: TGTGCCAGCAGTCAAAGGGGCCAAGAGACCCAGTACTTC

D gene: TRBD2
clone size: many
V gene: TRBV25-1
J gene: TRBJ2-3
CDR3 protein: CASSWGSGGTDTQYF
CDR3 DNA: TGTGCCAGCAGCTGGGGGAGCGGGGGGACAGATACGCAGTATTTT

D gene: TRBD1
clone size: NA
V gene: TRBV2
J gene: TRBJ2-5
CDR3 protein: CASNRGAEALGQYF
CDR3 DNA: TGTGCCAGCAACAGGGGGGCCGAAGCTTTGGGCCAGTACTTC

D gene: NA
clone size: many
V gene: TRBV2
J gene: TRBJ2-1
CDR3 protein: CASSATRSSYNEQFF
CDR3 DNA: TGTGCCAGCAGTGCAACAAGGAGCTCCTACAATGAGCAGTTCTTC

D gene: NA
clone size: many
V gene: TRBV15
J gene: TRBJ1-5
CDR3 protein: CATSRDQGVGQPQHF
CDR3 DNA: TGTGCCACCAGCAGAGATCAAGGGGTAGGTCAGCCCCAGCATTTT

D gene: TRBD1
clone size: NA
V gene: TRBV10-2
J gene: TRBJ1-2
CDR3 protein: CASSDLEASGGGYGYTF
CDR3 DNA: TGCGCCAGCAGTGACCTCGAAGCGTCAGGGGGAGGCTATGGCTACACCTTC

D gene: TRBD2
clone size: NA
V gene: TRBV30
J gene: TRBJ2-7
CDR3 protein: CAWSVSGRDEQYF
CDR3 DNA: TGTGCCTGGAGTGTATCTGGGAGGGACGAGCAGTACTTC